This TCR beta chain was identified in a study of response to subunit inactivated influenza vaccine. This clonotype was found many times. Each CDR3 protein is one row after TCRdb ran MiXCR on the RT-PCR reads. The sample has over 750,000 distinct CDR3 sequences; over 20% are singletons. The CDR3 loop spans 12 amino acids. Trimming took off 6 bases at V and 4 bases at J, with 11 bases between the two ends. From germline, CDR1 is SQVTM and CDR2 ANQGSEA. Sequencing was performed on PBMCs from blood, taken 5 to 6 days after vaccination. The chain has TRBV29-1 and TRBJ2-3; D gene uncertain. This TCR derives from a man aged 45-65 years who received an inactivated influenza vaccine. This CDR3 is CSVASLADTQYF. The CDR3 DNA reads TGCAGCGTGGCCTCTTTGGCAGATACGCAGTATTTT.